Listed below are T cell receptor beta chains from one sample, sequenced in a study of T cell repertoires in cytomegalovirus infection. One entry per CDR3 protein, called by TCRdb with MiXCR from the reads. The sample records fewer than 300,000 distinct CDR3 sequences, roughly 23% being singletons. The material sequenced was PBMCs. Receptor source: a human donor in good health (CMV status not recorded). Some clones in this sample may be carry-over from other donors' samples. Both conserved end residues are part of each CDR3. D genes are given only for firm matches. Clone size is given for some rows only: seen once, a few or many times, or a class if the clone is expanded.

j_call: TRBJ1-2; d_call: -; v_call: TRBV6-1; clone_size: many; cdr3_nt: TGTGCCAGCAGTGAAACCGTAGGCAGGCGGGGTGGCTACACCTTC; cdr3_aa: CASSETVGRRGGYTF
j_call: TRBJ2-1; d_call: -; v_call: TRBV19; clone_size: -; cdr3_nt: TGTGCCAGTAGCGTAGTAGGGTCCGGTGAGCAGTTCTTC; cdr3_aa: CASSVVGSGEQFF
j_call: TRBJ2-2; d_call: -; v_call: TRBV28; clone_size: -; cdr3_nt: TGTGCCAGTCAACGACTGAACACCGGGGAGCTGTTTTTT; cdr3_aa: CASQRLNTGELFF
j_call: TRBJ1-1; d_call: TRBD1; v_call: TRBV28; clone_size: -; cdr3_nt: TGTGCCAGCAGTCCTCGGACAGGTTCTACTGGGGAAGCTTTCTTT; cdr3_aa: CASSPRTGSTGEAFF
j_call: TRBJ2-7; d_call: TRBD1; v_call: TRBV30; clone_size: -; cdr3_nt: TGTGCCTGGAATCATCCGGGACAGGGATATCTCGAGCAGTACTTC; cdr3_aa: CAWNHPGQGYLEQYF
j_call: TRBJ2-7; d_call: -; v_call: TRBV7-2; clone_size: many; cdr3_nt: TGTGCCAGCAGCCGACTCCCCGATAACTCCTACGAGCAGTACTTC; cdr3_aa: CASSRLPDNSYEQYF
j_call: TRBJ1-6; d_call: -; v_call: TRBV14; clone_size: few; cdr3_nt: TGTGCCAGCAGCCAAGATCCGGCAGGCAAGTCACCCCTCCACTTT; cdr3_aa: CASSQDPAGKSPLHF
j_call: TRBJ2-7; d_call: -; v_call: TRBV10-3; clone_size: -; cdr3_nt: TGTGCCATCAGTGAGGCGTCCCAGCGGAACTCCTACGAGCAGTACTTC; cdr3_aa: CAISEASQRNSYEQYF
j_call: TRBJ2-5; d_call: TRBD2; v_call: TRBV28; clone_size: -; cdr3_nt: TGTGCCAGCGTGGACCCAACTCTAGCGGGGGCAGAGACCCAGTACTTC; cdr3_aa: CASVDPTLAGAETQYF
j_call: TRBJ2-1; d_call: -; v_call: TRBV5-1; clone_size: few; cdr3_nt: TGCGCCAGCAGCTTGGGACAGTCCCTACCCTACAATGAGCAGTTCTTC; cdr3_aa: CASSLGQSLPYNEQFF
j_call: TRBJ1-1; d_call: -; v_call: TRBV5-4; clone_size: -; cdr3_nt: TGTGCCAGCAGCTTGGGAGGCGGAGTCTTGAACACTGAAGCTTTCTTT; cdr3_aa: CASSLGGGVLNTEAFF
j_call: TRBJ2-1; d_call: -; v_call: TRBV12-3/TRBV12-4; clone_size: many; cdr3_nt: TGTGCCAGCAATCTCCGGAGGAGAAATGAGCAGTTCTTC; cdr3_aa: CASNLRRRNEQFF
j_call: TRBJ2-1; d_call: TRBD2; v_call: TRBV7-6; clone_size: many; cdr3_nt: TGTGCCAGCAGCTTAGCCAGGACTAGCGGGAGCTATGAGCAGTTCTTC; cdr3_aa: CASSLARTSGSYEQFF
j_call: TRBJ2-1; d_call: TRBD2; v_call: TRBV7-2; clone_size: many; cdr3_nt: TGTGCCAGCAGCTTATGGAGGACTAGCGGGAGCTCAGATGAGCAGTTCTTC; cdr3_aa: CASSLWRTSGSSDEQFF
j_call: TRBJ1-3; d_call: -; v_call: TRBV7-2; clone_size: -; cdr3_nt: TGTGCCAGCAGCTTATTCCTCCAGGGTTCCCCTGGAAACACCATATATTTT; cdr3_aa: CASSLFLQGSPGNTIYF
j_call: TRBJ1-6; d_call: -; v_call: TRBV12-3/TRBV12-4; clone_size: few; cdr3_nt: TGTGCCAGCAGTTTAATGGGTGAAACACCCCTCCACTTT; cdr3_aa: CASSLMGETPLHF
j_call: TRBJ2-5; d_call: -; v_call: TRBV5-1; clone_size: -; cdr3_nt: TGCGCCAGCAGGGGAGTACGGACTGACAACCAAGAGACCCAGTACTTC; cdr3_aa: CASRGVRTDNQETQYF